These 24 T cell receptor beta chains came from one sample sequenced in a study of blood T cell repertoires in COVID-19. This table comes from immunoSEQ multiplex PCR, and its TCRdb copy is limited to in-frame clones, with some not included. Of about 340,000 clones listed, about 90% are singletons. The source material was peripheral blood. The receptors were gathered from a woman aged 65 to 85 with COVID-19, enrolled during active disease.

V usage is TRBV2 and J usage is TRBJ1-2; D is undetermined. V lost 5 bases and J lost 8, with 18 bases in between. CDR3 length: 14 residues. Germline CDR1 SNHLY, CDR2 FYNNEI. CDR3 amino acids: CASSTTPRFQGYTF. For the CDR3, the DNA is TGTGCCAGCAGTACGACTCCCCGTTTCCAGGGCTACACCTTC.

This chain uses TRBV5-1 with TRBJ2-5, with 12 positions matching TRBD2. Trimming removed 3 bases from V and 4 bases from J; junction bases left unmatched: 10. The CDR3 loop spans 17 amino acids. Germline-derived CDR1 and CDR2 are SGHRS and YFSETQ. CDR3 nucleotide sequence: TGCGCCAGCAGCTCTGGAGGACTAGCGGGGATTGGAGAGACCCAGTACTTC. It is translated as CASSSGGLAGIGETQYF.

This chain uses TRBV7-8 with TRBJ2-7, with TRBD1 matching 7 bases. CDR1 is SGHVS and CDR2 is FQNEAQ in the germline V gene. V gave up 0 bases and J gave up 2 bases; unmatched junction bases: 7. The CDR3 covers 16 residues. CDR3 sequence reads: CASSLALGTGAYEQYF. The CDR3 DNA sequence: TGTGCCAGCAGCTTAGCGCTAGGTACAGGGGCCTACGAGCAGTACTTC.

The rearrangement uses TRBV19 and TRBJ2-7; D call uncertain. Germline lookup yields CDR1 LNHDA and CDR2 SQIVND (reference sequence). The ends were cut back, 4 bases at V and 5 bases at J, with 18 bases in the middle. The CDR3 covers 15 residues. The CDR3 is CASSKRSYSFHEQYF. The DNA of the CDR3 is TGTGCCAGTAGTAAGAGGTCATACTCTTTCCACGAGCAGTACTTC.

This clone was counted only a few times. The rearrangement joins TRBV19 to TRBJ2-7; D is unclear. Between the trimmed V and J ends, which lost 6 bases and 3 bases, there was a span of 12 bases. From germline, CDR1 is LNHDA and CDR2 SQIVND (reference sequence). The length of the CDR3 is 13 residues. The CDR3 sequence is CASSRRHLYEQYF. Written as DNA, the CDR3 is TGTGCCAGTAGCCGAAGACATCTCTACGAGCAGTACTTC.

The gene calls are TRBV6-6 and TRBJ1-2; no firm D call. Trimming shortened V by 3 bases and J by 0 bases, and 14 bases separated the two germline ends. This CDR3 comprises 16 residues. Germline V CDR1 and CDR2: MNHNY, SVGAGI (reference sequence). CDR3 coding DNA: TGTGCCAGCAGTTATTCTGGGAGCTCCGCTAACTATGGCTACACCTTC. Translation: CASSYSGSSANYGYTF.

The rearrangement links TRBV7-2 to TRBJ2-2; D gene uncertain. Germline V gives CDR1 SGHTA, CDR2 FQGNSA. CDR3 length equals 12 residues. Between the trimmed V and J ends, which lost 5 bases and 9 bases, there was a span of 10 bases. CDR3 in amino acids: CASSPAARELFF. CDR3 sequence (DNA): TGTGCCAGCAGCCCGGCGGCGAGGGAGCTGTTTTTT.

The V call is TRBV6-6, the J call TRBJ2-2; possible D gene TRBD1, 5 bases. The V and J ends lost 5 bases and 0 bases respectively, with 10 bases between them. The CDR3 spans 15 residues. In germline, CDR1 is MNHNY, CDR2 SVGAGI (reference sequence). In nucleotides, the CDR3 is TGTGCCAGCAGTCTGGTACAGGCGAACACCGGGGAGCTGTTTTTT. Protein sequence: CASSLVQANTGELFF.

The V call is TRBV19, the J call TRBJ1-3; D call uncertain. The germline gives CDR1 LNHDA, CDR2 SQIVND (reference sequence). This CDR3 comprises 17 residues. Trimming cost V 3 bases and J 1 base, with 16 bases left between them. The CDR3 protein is CASSIASNEWSGNTIYF. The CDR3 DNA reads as TGTGCCAGTAGTATTGCGTCTAACGAATGGTCTGGAAACACCATATATTTT.

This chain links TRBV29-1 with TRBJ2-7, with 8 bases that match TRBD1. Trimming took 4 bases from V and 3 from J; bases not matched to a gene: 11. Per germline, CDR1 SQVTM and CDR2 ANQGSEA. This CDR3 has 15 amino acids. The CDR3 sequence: CSVAPRVDRVYEQYF. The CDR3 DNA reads TGCAGCGTTGCCCCTCGGGTGGACAGGGTCTACGAGCAGTACTTC.

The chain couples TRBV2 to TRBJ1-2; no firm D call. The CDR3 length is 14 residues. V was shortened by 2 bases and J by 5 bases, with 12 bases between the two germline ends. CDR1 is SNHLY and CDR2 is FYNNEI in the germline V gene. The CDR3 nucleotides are TGTGCCAGCAGTGAAAAAACAGATTTTTATGGCTACACCTTC. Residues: CASSEKTDFYGYTF.

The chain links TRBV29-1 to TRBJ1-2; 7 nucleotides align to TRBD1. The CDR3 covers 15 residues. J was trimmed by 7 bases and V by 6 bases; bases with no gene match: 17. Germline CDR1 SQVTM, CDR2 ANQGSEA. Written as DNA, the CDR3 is TGCAGCGTCGTTCTACAGGGGAGAGGGGGCATTGGCTACACCTTC. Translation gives CSVVLQGRGGIGYTF.

CDR3 amino acids: CASSLSGGGGRTYNEQFF. The CDR3, as DNA: TGTGCCAGCAGTTTATCCGGCGGCGGGGGAAGGACCTACAATGAGCAGTTCTTC. The chain couples TRBV27 to TRBJ2-1; 7 bases line up with TRBD2. This CDR3 contains 18 residues. The trim removed 0 bases at V and 2 bases at J, leaving 10 bases unmatched. Germline CDR1 is MNHEY and CDR2 is SMNVEV (reference sequence).

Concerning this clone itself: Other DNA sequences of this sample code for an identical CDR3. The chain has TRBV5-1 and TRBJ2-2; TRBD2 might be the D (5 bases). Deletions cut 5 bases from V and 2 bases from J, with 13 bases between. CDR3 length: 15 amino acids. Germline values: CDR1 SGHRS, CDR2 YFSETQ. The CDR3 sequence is CASSFEGGNTGELFF. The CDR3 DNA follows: TGCGCCAGCAGTTTCGAGGGTGGAAACACCGGGGAGCTGTTTTTT.

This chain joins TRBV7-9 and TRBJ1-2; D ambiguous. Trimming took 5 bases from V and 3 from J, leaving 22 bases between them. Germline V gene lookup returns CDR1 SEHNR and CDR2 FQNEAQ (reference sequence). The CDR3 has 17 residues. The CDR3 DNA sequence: TGTGCCAGCAGCCCCCGGGGTGATTTTACTGGCCACTATGGCTACACCTTC. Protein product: CASSPRGDFTGHYGYTF.

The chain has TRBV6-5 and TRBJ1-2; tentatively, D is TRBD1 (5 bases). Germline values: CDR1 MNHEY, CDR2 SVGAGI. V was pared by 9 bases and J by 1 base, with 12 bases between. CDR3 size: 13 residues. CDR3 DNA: TGTGCCAGTCGCCAGGGTTTTAACTATGGCTACACCTTC. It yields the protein CASRQGFNYGYTF.

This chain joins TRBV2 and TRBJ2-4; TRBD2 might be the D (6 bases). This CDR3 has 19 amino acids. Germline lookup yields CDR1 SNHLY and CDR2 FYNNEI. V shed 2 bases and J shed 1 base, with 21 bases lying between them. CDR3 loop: CASSENSGTVFVAKNIQYF. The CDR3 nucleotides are TGTGCCAGCAGTGAAAACTCCGGGACTGTGTTCGTCGCCAAAAACATTCAGTACTTC.

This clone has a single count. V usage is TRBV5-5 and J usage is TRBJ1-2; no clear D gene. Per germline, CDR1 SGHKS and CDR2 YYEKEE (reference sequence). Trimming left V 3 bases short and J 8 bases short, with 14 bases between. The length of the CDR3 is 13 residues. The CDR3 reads CASSSLEFEGYTF. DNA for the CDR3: TGTGCCAGCAGCTCTCTTGAGTTTGAGGGCTACACCTTC.

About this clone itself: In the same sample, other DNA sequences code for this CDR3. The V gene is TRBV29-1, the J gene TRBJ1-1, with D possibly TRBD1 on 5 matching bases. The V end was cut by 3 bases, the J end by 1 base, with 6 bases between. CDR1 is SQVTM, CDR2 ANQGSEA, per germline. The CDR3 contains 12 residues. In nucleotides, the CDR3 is TGCAGCGTTGATACAGGGAACACTGAAGCTTTCTTT. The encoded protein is CSVDTGNTEAFF.

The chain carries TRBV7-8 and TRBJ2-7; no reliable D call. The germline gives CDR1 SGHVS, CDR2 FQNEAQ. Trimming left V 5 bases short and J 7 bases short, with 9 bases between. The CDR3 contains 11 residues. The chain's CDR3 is CASSPEQEQYF. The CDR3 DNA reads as TGTGCCAGCAGCCCAGAACAGGAGCAGTACTTC.

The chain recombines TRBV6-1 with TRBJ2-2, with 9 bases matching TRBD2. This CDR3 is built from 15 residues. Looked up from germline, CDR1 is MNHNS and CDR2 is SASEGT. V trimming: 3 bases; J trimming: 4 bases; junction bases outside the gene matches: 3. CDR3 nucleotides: TGTGCCAGCAGTGAGCGGGGGGGACGCACCGGGGAGCTGTTTTTT. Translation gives CASSERGGRTGELFF.

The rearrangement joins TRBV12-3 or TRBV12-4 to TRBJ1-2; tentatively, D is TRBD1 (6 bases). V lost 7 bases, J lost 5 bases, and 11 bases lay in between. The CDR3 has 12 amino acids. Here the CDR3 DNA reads TGTGCCAGCAACTTAGGGGGATATGGCTACACCTTC. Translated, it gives CASNLGGYGYTF.

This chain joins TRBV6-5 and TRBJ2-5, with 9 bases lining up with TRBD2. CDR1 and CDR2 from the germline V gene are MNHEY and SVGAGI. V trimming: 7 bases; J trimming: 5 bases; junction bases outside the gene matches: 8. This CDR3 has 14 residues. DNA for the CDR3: TGTGCCAGCAAGGCGGTAGCGGGGGTGGAGACCCAGTACTTC. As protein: CASKAVAGVETQYF.

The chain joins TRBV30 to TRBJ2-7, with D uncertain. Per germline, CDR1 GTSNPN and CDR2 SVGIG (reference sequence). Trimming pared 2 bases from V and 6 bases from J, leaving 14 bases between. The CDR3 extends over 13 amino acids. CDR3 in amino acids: CAWSSDVEAEQYF. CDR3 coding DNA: TGTGCCTGGAGTAGTGACGTAGAGGCCGAGCAGTACTTC.